The 13 T cell receptor beta chains given below trace back to one sample, sequenced in a study of T cell changes during pregnancy in multiple sclerosis (dated by TCRdb to 2018 to 2020). Libraries were built with the immunoSEQ multiplex PCR assay. Here the immuneACCESS table is served through TCRdb, limited to in-frame sequences with V and J called. Missing clones are a known gap in these copies; in checked studies unresolved V genes cover under half, and the rest lacks a known reason. This sample is represented by about 110,000 clones; roughly nine tenths of them were singletons. The top ten hold over 1.5% of the sample. The sample consisted of peripheral blood, taken before pregnancy. Source of these receptors: a female donor with multiple sclerosis, enrolled in a pregnancy study.

The chain carries TRBV5-8 and TRBJ2-7, with D unclear. This CDR3 has 17 amino acids. Trimming took off 3 bases at V and 2 bases at J, with 21 bases between the two ends. Looked up from germline, CDR1 is SGHTS and CDR2 is YDEGEE. The CDR3 spells CASSYTGHTDTTYEQYF. CDR3 in DNA: TGTGCCAGCAGCTACACCGGCCACACAGACACCACCTACGAGCAGTACTTC.

The chain employs TRBV5-4 and TRBJ2-2, with D unclear. In germline, CDR1 is SGHNT, CDR2 YYREEE (reference sequence). The CDR3 is made up of 14 amino acids. V lost 0 bases to trimming and J lost 7 bases, with 10 bases between them. The CDR3: CASSLDGLVGELFF. CDR3 nucleotide sequence: TGTGCCAGCAGCTTGGACGGGTTAGTCGGGGAGCTGTTTTTT.

The rearrangement joins TRBV6-1 to TRBJ2-2; D is undetermined. Germline CDR1 MNHNS, CDR2 SASEGT. V lost 6 bases, J lost 9 bases, and 14 bases lay in between. The length of the CDR3 is 13 residues. For the CDR3, the DNA is TGTGCCAGCAGGGAGACTGGCGACCGGGAGCTGTTTTTT. Its protein product is CASRETGDRELFF.

V usage is TRBV14 and J usage is TRBJ1-6, with 9 bases identical to TRBD1. With V trimmed by 4 bases and J by 7 bases, 2 bases remained unmatched. Germline V gene sequence: CDR1 SGHDN, CDR2 FVKESK. The length of the CDR3 is 14 residues. CDR3 in amino acids: CASSRGQGNSPLHF. In nucleotides, the CDR3 is TGTGCCAGCAGCCGGGGACAGGGCAATTCACCCCTCCACTTT.

This clone appeared a single time. The chain is built from TRBV28 and TRBJ2-2; D gene unclear. The germline V gene has CDR1 MDHEN and CDR2 SYDVKM. Trimming left V 7 bases short and J 1 base short, with 10 bases between. The CDR3 consists of 14 residues. CDR3 sequence (DNA): TGTGCCAGCACCCCGTACGGGAACACCGGGGAGCTGTTTTTT. It codes for CASTPYGNTGELFF. Full variable domain (outside the CDR3, taken from reference TRBV28 and TRBJ2-2): DVKVTQSSRYLVKRTGEKVFLECVQDMDHENMFWYRQDPGLGLRLIYFSYDVKMKEKGDIPEGYSVSREKKERFSLILESASTNQTSMYLCASTPYGNTGELFFGEGSRLTVL.

The V gene is TRBV27, the J gene TRBJ2-5; 7 bases fit TRBD1. This CDR3 is 13 amino acids long. The junction had 6 bases not matched to a gene; V was cut back by 6 bases and J by 5 bases. Germline V gene data show CDR1 as MNHEY and CDR2 as SMNVEV (reference sequence). CDR3 nucleotides: TGTGCCAGCAGGGAGACAGGGAAGGAGACCCAGTACTTC. This sequence encodes CASRETGKETQYF.

The rearrangement joins TRBV11-3 to TRBJ2-3; TRBD2 matches at 11 bases. The CDR3 consists of 16 residues. With V trimmed by 6 bases and J by 2 bases, 7 bases remained unmatched. CDR1 is SGHNT, CDR2 YENEEA, per germline. The CDR3 DNA reads TGTGCCAGCAGTGAGACTAGCGGGACTTACACAGATACGCAGTATTTT. Protein sequence: CASSETSGTYTDTQYF.

With respect to this clone: Different DNA sequences within this sample yield the same CDR3. The V and J genes are TRBV5-1 and TRBJ1-1; 10 bases are a match to TRBD1. Losses at the gene ends were 0 bases for V and 1 base for J; bases not matched to a gene: 0. The CDR3 length is 15 residues. CDR1 and CDR2 from the germline V gene are SGHRS and YFSETQ. The CDR3 protein is CASSLGTGGNTEAFF. The CDR3 region has the DNA TGCGCCAGCAGCTTGGGGACAGGGGGGAACACTGAAGCTTTCTTT.

The chain employs TRBV7-3 and TRBJ2-3; D unclear. Germline V gene data show CDR1 as SGHTA and CDR2 as FQGTGA. V lost 5 bases and J 1 base, leaving 19 bases between the germline ends. CDR3 size: 17 residues. The CDR3 loop is CASSLRASSLGTDTQYF. CDR3 DNA sequence: TGTGCCAGCAGCCTAAGGGCGAGCTCCTTAGGCACAGATACGCAGTATTTT. Complete variable domain (other parts from reference TRBV7-3 and TRBJ2-3): GAGVSQTPSNKVTEKGKYVELRCDPISGHTALYWYRQSLGQGPEFLIYFQGTGAADDSGLPNDRFFAVRPEGSVSTLKIQRTERGDSAVYLCASSLRASSLGTDTQYFGPGTRLTVL.

The chain has TRBV7-6 and TRBJ1-1; 8 bases match TRBD1. This CDR3 region has 13 residues. The J segment lost 7 bases and the V segment lost 5 bases, leaving 6 bases of the junction unmatched. Germline CDR1 and CDR2: SGHVS and FNYEAQ. As DNA, the CDR3 is TGTGCCAGCAGCCCCCGGGACAGGTTTGAAGCTTTCTTT. This gives the protein CASSPRDRFEAFF. Supplemented by reference TRBV7-6 and TRBJ1-1, the full variable domain reads GAGVSQSPRYKVTKRGQDVALRCDPISGHVSLYWYRQALGQGPEFLTYFNYEAQQDKSGLPNDRFSAERPEGSISTLTIQRTEQRDSAMYRCASSPRDRFEAFFGQGTRLTVV.

The V gene is TRBV5-6, the J gene TRBJ1-5, with D perhaps TRBD1 (5 bases). V gave up 4 bases and J gave up 3 bases, with 11 bases separating them. Germline lookup yields CDR1 SGHDT and CDR2 YYEEEE. CDR3 length: 14 residues. CDR3 amino acids: CASSLGTSNQPQHF. Here the CDR3 DNA reads TGTGCCAGCAGCCTCGGGACTTCCAATCAGCCCCAGCATTTT.

This chain links TRBV5-8 with TRBJ2-5, with 7 bases lining up with TRBD1. The germline gives CDR1 SGHTS, CDR2 YDEGEE. This CDR3 comprises 16 residues. The trim removed 7 bases at V and 5 bases at J, leaving 17 bases unmatched. Written as DNA, the CDR3 is TGTGCCAGCTTGAGACAGGGTAACCCCAAGGGGGAGACCCAGTACTTC. Protein sequence: CASLRQGNPKGETQYF.

The chain carries TRBV7-3 and TRBJ2-1, with a possible D match to TRBD2 (6 bases). Trimming pared 0 bases from V and 8 bases from J, leaving 11 bases between. This CDR3 comprises 14 residues. Germline loops: CDR1 SGHTA, CDR2 FQGTGA. CDR3 nucleotide sequence: TGTGCCAGCAGCTTAACCCCGTGGAGGGATGAGCAGTTCTTC. Translating gives CASSLTPWRDEQFF.